This entry lists 6 T cell receptor beta chains sequenced from one sample in a study of shared clonotypes between healthy human individuals. The table came from immunoSEQ multiplex PCR; TCRdb's copy has only in-frame clones and leaves some out. Of a few hundred thousand clones in the sample, 97% were seen once. Sequenced material: naive CD4+ T cells sorted from blood. Subset specified: CD45RA+ positively selected. These receptors were obtained from a woman in her twenties or thirties in good health.

This clone has just one count. This chain links TRBV7-9 with TRBJ2-3, with D possibly being TRBD2 (5 bases). This CDR3 contains 14 residues. Germline CDR1 and CDR2: SEHNR and FQNEAQ (reference sequence). Between the trimmed V and J ends, which lost 3 bases and 5 bases, there was a span of 12 bases. The CDR3 protein is CASSFGGGGDTQYF. CDR3 nucleotides: TGTGCCAGCAGCTTCGGTGGAGGTGGAGATACGCAGTATTTT.

The V call is TRBV6-6, the J call TRBJ2-2; weak D call: TRBD2 (6 bases). The CDR3 runs 14 residues. Germline CDR1 reads MNHNY; CDR2 reads SVGAGI (reference sequence). Trimming shortened V by 5 bases and J by 8 bases, and 15 bases separated the two germline ends. CDR3 DNA: TGTGCCAGCAGTCAGACTAGAGTGGGTGGGGAGCTGTTTTTT. Its protein product is CASSQTRVGGELFF.

The chain uses TRBV29-1 and TRBJ2-7; 9 nucleotides agree with TRBD1. The CDR3 spans 12 residues. V lost 6 bases, J lost 5 bases, and 5 bases stayed unmatched. Germline V gene data show CDR1 as SQVTM and CDR2 as ANQGSEA. CDR3 DNA sequence: TGCAGCGTGGGGACAGGGAACAACGAGCAGTACTTC. This translates into CSVGTGNNEQYF.

The chain combines TRBV5-6 with TRBJ1-5; the D is unclear. Trimming pared 1 base from V and 3 bases from J, leaving 11 bases between. Germline CDR1 is SGHDT and CDR2 is YYEEEE. This CDR3 has 15 amino acids. The CDR3 DNA sequence: TGTGCCAGCAGCTTGAGGGAGTTTTTCAATCAGCCCCAGCATTTT. This translates into CASSLREFFNQPQHF.

The rearrangement joins TRBV19 to TRBJ2-7; D gene ambiguous. V was shortened by 6 bases and J by 3 bases, with 12 bases between the two germline ends. The CDR3 spans 13 residues. Germline-derived CDR1 and CDR2 are LNHDA and SQIVND (reference sequence). DNA of the CDR3: TGTGCCAGTAGGCCATCCACCCGCTACGAGCAGTACTTC. Encoded protein: CASRPSTRYEQYF.

The chain combines TRBV28 with TRBJ2-2; D possibly uses TRBD1 or TRBD2 (6 bases each). The germline V and J ends were trimmed by 8 bases and 2 bases, with 15 bases remaining between them. CDR3 length: 15 residues. From germline, CDR1 is MDHEN and CDR2 SYDVKM. Here the CDR3 DNA reads TGTGCCAGCTCAACGGGGGCTCTCAACACCGGGGAGCTGTTTTTT. It codes for CASSTGALNTGELFF.